This note documents a single T cell receptor beta chain sequence. Its target is not known. The CDR3 sequence is 11 residues long. Deletions cut 6 bases from V and 14 bases from J, with 13 bases between. The data stem from a study of T cells in Graves' hyperthyroidism and ophthalmopathy. The study, taken as a whole, reports: Ophthalmopathy onset followed model prediction by a median approximately 6.2 months. Stable hyperthyroidism and ophthalmopathy were separated using 13 V-J signatures. Blood also carried most thyroid clonotypes expanded above 0.001.

Orbital computed tomography, thyroid ultrasound, serum thyroxine and TRAb, and clinical symptoms together informed the diagnoses. Amplification of TCR beta CDR3 regions was performed using RNA transcripts as template. HTBI primers were the set used in a first-round RT-PCR of the TCR CDR3. Each CDR3 protein gets one entry after TCRdb re-called the multiplex PCR reads with MiXCR. The top ten hold over 15% of the sample, which has 450,000 to 700,000 distinct CDR3 sequences, roughly 50% seen once. The receptor's source is an adult woman with Graves' disease, either hyperthyroidism or ophthalmopathy (not recorded which). The rearrangement links TRBV12-3 or TRBV12-4 to TRBJ1-4; D is perhaps TRBD1 (6 bases). The sequenced sample was peripheral blood or thyroid tissue (not recorded which). CDR3 DNA: TGTGCCAGCAGCCTACAGGGTCTGCTGTTTTTT. Its translation: CASSLQGLLFF.